These T cell receptor beta chains were read from a single sample in a study of blood T cell repertoires in COVID-19. Using immunoSEQ multiplex PCR, the repertoire was profiled, and TCRdb retains in-frame clones only, with some absent. Of around 100,000 clones in the sample, approximately 86% were seen once. The sequenced sample consisted of peripheral blood. These receptors came from a man older than 75 with acute or convalescent COVID-19. CDR3s include the opening cysteine and the closing phenylalanine or tryptophan. Fields, in order: D gene, V gene, J gene, clone size, CDR3 DNA, CDR3 protein. D genes are given only for firm matches. Expanded clones are given a class, and other clones once, few, many or no size at all.

D: NA; V: TRBV3-1/TRBV3-2; J: TRBJ2-2; size: once; DNA: TGTGCCAGCAGCCAAGCTTTGGGGGCGAACGGGGAGCTGTTTTTT; CDR3: CASSQALGANGELFF
D: NA; V: TRBV11-2; J: TRBJ2-2; size: NA; DNA: TGTGCCAGCAGACCCCGAACTGCGGGGCTAAACACCGGGGAGCTGTTTTTT; CDR3: CASRPRTAGLNTGELFF
D: NA; V: TRBV2; J: TRBJ1-5; size: NA; DNA: TGTGCCAGCAGTGGCGCAGGCCATCAGCCCCAGCATTTT; CDR3: CASSGAGHQPQHF
D: NA; V: TRBV28; J: TRBJ2-7; size: NA; DNA: TGTGCCAGCAGTTTAGGGGCCTCAAACTCCTACGAGCAGTACTTC; CDR3: CASSLGASNSYEQYF
D: TRBD1; V: TRBV2; J: TRBJ2-1; size: NA; DNA: TGTGCCAGCAGTGAACGGACAGGCCTAATCGGTCAGTTCTTC; CDR3: CASSERTGLIGQFF
D: TRBD1; V: TRBV11-3; J: TRBJ2-1; size: NA; DNA: TGTGCCAGCAGCTTCTCGGGACAGGGGAACAATGAGCAGTTCTTC; CDR3: CASSFSGQGNNEQFF
D: NA; V: TRBV6-5; J: TRBJ1-6; size: NA; DNA: TGTGCCAGCAGTTACTCGCGTAATTCACCCCTCCACTTT; CDR3: CASSYSRNSPLHF
D: TRBD2; V: TRBV7-2; J: TRBJ2-3; size: NA; DNA: TGTGCCAGCAGCTTGACTAGCGGGAGGGCCGGTGATACGCAGTATTTT; CDR3: CASSLTSGRAGDTQYF
D: NA; V: TRBV12-3/TRBV12-4; J: TRBJ2-7; size: NA; DNA: TGTGCCAGCAGTTTAACACTAGACGAGCAGTACTTC; CDR3: CASSLTLDEQYF
D: TRBD1; V: TRBV7-8; J: TRBJ1-3; size: NA; DNA: TGTGCCAGCAGAGGGACAGGCAGCTCTGGAAACACCATATATTTT; CDR3: CASRGTGSSGNTIYF
D: NA; V: TRBV28; J: TRBJ2-1; size: once; DNA: TGTGCCAGCGGTTGGGACTTCAGCTCCTACAATGAGCAGTTCTTC; CDR3: CASGWDFSSYNEQFF
D: TRBD1; V: TRBV5-4; J: TRBJ2-5; size: NA; DNA: TGTGCCAGCAGCGTGGACAGGCTGGAGACCCAGTACTTC; CDR3: CASSVDRLETQYF
D: TRBD2; V: TRBV18; J: TRBJ2-1; size: NA; DNA: TGTGCCAGCTCACCGGGACTAGCGGTCTCCTACAATGAGCAGTTCTTC; CDR3: CASSPGLAVSYNEQFF
D: TRBD2; V: TRBV7-2; J: TRBJ2-2; size: NA; DNA: TGTGCCAGCAGCTTAATGCTAGCGGGTGCGAACACCGGGGAGCTGTTTTTT; CDR3: CASSLMLAGANTGELFF
D: NA; V: TRBV24-1; J: TRBJ2-5; size: NA; DNA: TGTGCCACCAGTGATTTTGCTAGCGCCCAAGAGACCCAGTACTTC; CDR3: CATSDFASAQETQYF
D: NA; V: TRBV7-2; J: TRBJ2-7; size: NA; DNA: TGTGCCAGCAGCTTAGGGGCCTTCTACGAGCAGTACTTC; CDR3: CASSLGAFYEQYF
D: TRBD1; V: TRBV9; J: TRBJ1-5; size: NA; DNA: TGTGCCAGCAGCTTGACAGGGGGCAATCAGCCCCAGCATTTT; CDR3: CASSLTGGNQPQHF
D: TRBD2; V: TRBV11-1; J: TRBJ2-1; size: few; DNA: TGTGCCAGCAGCTTAGGGACTAGCGGTAATGAGCAGTTCTTC; CDR3: CASSLGTSGNEQFF
D: NA; V: TRBV5-1; J: TRBJ2-7; size: NA; DNA: TGCGCCAGCAGCTTGGCGGGGAGTTCCTACGAGCAGTACTTC; CDR3: CASSLAGSSYEQYF
D: TRBD2; V: TRBV25-1; J: TRBJ2-3; size: NA; DNA: TGTGCCAGCAGTGAATGGATAGCGGGAGAAGATACGCAGTATTTT; CDR3: CASSEWIAGEDTQYF
D: TRBD2; V: TRBV7-3; J: TRBJ2-1; size: NA; DNA: TGTGCCAGCAGCTTATCTAGCGGGATTAACAATGAGCAGTTCTTC; CDR3: CASSLSSGINNEQFF
D: TRBD2; V: TRBV6-2/TRBV6-3; J: TRBJ2-2; size: NA; DNA: TGTGCCAGCAGCAATTTGCCGGGGGGCACCGGGGAGCTGTTTTTT; CDR3: CASSNLPGGTGELFF
D: TRBD1; V: TRBV7-6; J: TRBJ1-6; size: NA; DNA: TGTGCCAGCAGCCACGGACAGGGGCGGGATTCACCCCTCCACTTT; CDR3: CASSHGQGRDSPLHF
D: TRBD1; V: TRBV19; J: TRBJ1-1; size: NA; DNA: TGTGCCAGTAGCCCAGGGGGCGTAACTGAAGCTTTCTTT; CDR3: CASSPGGVTEAFF
D: NA; V: TRBV7-3; J: TRBJ2-1; size: once; DNA: TGTGCCAGCAGCTCCAGGGGTAGCAGAGAGCAGTTCTTC; CDR3: CASSSRGSREQFF
D: NA; V: TRBV28; J: TRBJ2-5; size: NA; DNA: TGTGCCAGCTCTGCTCAGGAGGGTATCGAGGAGACCCAGTACTTC; CDR3: CASSAQEGIEETQYF
D: NA; V: TRBV9; J: TRBJ2-1; size: NA; DNA: TGTGCCAGCAGCTTCCCAGCAGGCAGGTTGGATGAGCAGTTCTTC; CDR3: CASSFPAGRLDEQFF
D: NA; V: TRBV6-4; J: TRBJ2-2; size: NA; DNA: TGTGCCAGCAGTGCAACAGGGGGGGACACCGGGGAGCTGTTTTTT; CDR3: CASSATGGDTGELFF